This is a list of T cell receptor beta chains from one sample in a study of blood T cell repertoires in COVID-19. Libraries were prepared by immunoSEQ multiplex PCR; TCRdb keeps only in-frame clonotypes and omits some of them. The sample has some 240,000 clones; around 90% are singletons. Sequenced input: peripheral blood. The receptors come from a woman in her sixties with COVID-19, enrolled during active disease. The CDR3 runs from the conserved cysteine through the conserved F or W. Each record gives: J gene, D gene, V gene, clone size, CDR3 protein, CDR3 DNA. A D gene is named only where the DNA matches it firmly. Rows may omit the clone size; those that give it use once, few, many or a size class.

>TRBJ1-2|TRBD1|TRBV5-4|few
CASRQGAFSDYGYTF
TGTGCCAGCAGACAGGGGGCGTTTTCCGACTATGGCTACACCTTC
>TRBJ1-1|TRBD1|TRBV7-3|-
CASSLGTGSTEAFF
TGTGCCAGCAGCTTAGGGACAGGGTCTACTGAAGCTTTCTTT
>TRBJ2-2|-|TRBV6-1|-
CASSEVWGANTGELFF
TGTGCCAGCAGTGAAGTATGGGGCGCGAACACCGGGGAGCTGTTTTTT
>TRBJ2-2|TRBD1|TRBV2|-
CASIWDRGRTGELFF
TGTGCCAGCATCTGGGACAGGGGGCGCACCGGGGAGCTGTTTTTT
>TRBJ1-5|TRBD1|TRBV4-1|-
CASSPEDRRNQPQHF
TGCGCCAGCAGCCCAGAGGACAGGCGGAATCAGCCCCAGCATTTT
>TRBJ1-2|-|TRBV19|-
CASNNRQIGYTF
TGTGCCAGTAATAATCGTCAGATTGGCTACACCTTC
>TRBJ1-1|-|TRBV10-3|-
CAIRSQGKTEAFF
TGTGCCATCAGGTCACAGGGTAAGACTGAAGCTTTCTTT
>TRBJ1-2|TRBD1|TRBV19|-
CASSIGFGRTGGGYGYTF
TGTGCCAGTAGTATTGGATTTGGGCGGACAGGGGGAGGCTATGGCTACACCTTC
>TRBJ1-1|-|TRBV5-1|-
CASSLGGESTEAFF
TGCGCCAGCAGCTTGGGCGGGGAATCGACTGAAGCTTTCTTT
>TRBJ1-1|-|TRBV29-1|-
CSISGMNTEAFF
TGCAGCATATCAGGGATGAACACTGAAGCTTTCTTT
>TRBJ1-1|-|TRBV3-1/TRBV3-2|-
CASSQEGGATEAFF
TGTGCCAGCAGCCAAGAAGGGGGGGCAACTGAAGCTTTCTTT
>TRBJ1-1|-|TRBV27|-
CASSLFPNSEAFF
TGTGCCAGCAGTTTATTCCCTAACTCCGAAGCTTTCTTT
>TRBJ2-4|-|TRBV5-1|-
CASSLGVLGAGNSINIQYF
TGCGCCAGCAGCTTGGGGGTATTGGGGGCCGGTAATAGTATAAACATTCAGTACTTC
>TRBJ1-5|-|TRBV5-4|-
CASSLSGSNQPQHF
TGTGCCAGCAGCTTGTCAGGGAGCAATCAGCCCCAGCATTTT
>TRBJ1-2|-|TRBV3-1/TRBV3-2|-
CASSQVSSGGYTF
TGTGCCAGCAGCCAAGTATCGTCCGGGGGCTACACCTTC
>TRBJ1-2|-|TRBV6-2/TRBV6-3|-
CASSYGEGGYGYTF
TGTGCCAGCAGTTACGGGGAGGGTGGCTATGGCTACACCTTC
>TRBJ2-1|TRBD1|TRBV27|-
CASSLGQSYNEQFF
TGTGCCAGCAGTCTGGGACAGTCCTACAATGAGCAGTTCTTC
>TRBJ1-2|-|TRBV7-9|-
CASSLVSQSYGYTF
TGTGCCAGCAGCTTAGTGTCACAGTCCTATGGCTACACCTTC
>TRBJ2-1|TRBD2|TRBV7-2|-
CASSLGLAGASRNEQFF
TGTGCCAGCAGCCTCGGACTAGCGGGGGCTTCTCGGAATGAGCAGTTCTTC
>TRBJ2-5|TRBD2|TRBV5-4|once
CASSLGASGGGNQETQYF
TGTGCCAGCAGCTTAGGGGCTAGCGGGGGGGGAAACCAAGAGACCCAGTACTTC
>TRBJ1-2|TRBD1|TRBV6-5|-
CASRSGQGNYGYTF
TGTGCCAGCAGGTCGGGACAGGGCAACTATGGCTACACCTTC
>TRBJ2-1|-|TRBV5-5|few
CASSLESYQFF
TGTGCCAGCAGCTTAGAATCCTACCAGTTCTTC
>TRBJ1-2|-|TRBV19|once
CASNHGTPYGYTF
TGTGCCAGTAATCACGGGACACCATATGGCTACACCTTC
>TRBJ2-5|-|TRBV6-2/TRBV6-3|-
CASSAGSTQYF
TGTGCCAGCAGCGCAGGATCGACCCAGTACTTC
>TRBJ1-4|TRBD1|TRBV6-2/TRBV6-3|-
CASSFGTGRKLFF
TGTGCCAGCAGTTTTGGGACAGGGAGGAAACTGTTTTTT
>TRBJ2-5|-|TRBV7-9|-
CASSAGGVEAQYF
TGTGCCAGCAGCGCAGGAGGGGTAGAGGCCCAGTACTTC
>TRBJ1-1|TRBD1|TRBV27|-
CASSSDTRQGRTFF
TGTGCCAGCAGTTCTGACACAAGACAGGGGAGAACTTTCTTT